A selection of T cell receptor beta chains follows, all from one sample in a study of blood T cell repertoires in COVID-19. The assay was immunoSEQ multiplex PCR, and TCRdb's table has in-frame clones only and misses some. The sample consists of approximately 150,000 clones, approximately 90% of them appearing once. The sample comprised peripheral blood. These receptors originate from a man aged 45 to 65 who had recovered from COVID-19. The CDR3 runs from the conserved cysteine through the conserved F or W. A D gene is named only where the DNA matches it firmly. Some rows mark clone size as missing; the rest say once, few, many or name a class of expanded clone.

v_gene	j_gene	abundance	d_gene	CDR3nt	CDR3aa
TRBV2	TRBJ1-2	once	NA	TGTGCCAGCATCAGCCGGGACAAGGGCTACACCTTC	CASISRDKGYTF
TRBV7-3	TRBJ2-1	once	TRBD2	TGTGCCAGCAGCTTAAATTTGGCTAGCGGTCCTGACAATGAGCAGTTCTTC	CASSLNLASGPDNEQFF
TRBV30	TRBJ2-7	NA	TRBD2	TGTGCCTGGACGGGGTCGGGACTAGATTCCTACGAGCAGTACTTC	CAWTGSGLDSYEQYF
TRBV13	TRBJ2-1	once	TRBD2	TGTGCCAGCAGCCGCCTGCAGACTAGCTACTCGGATTCAAATGAGCAGTTCTTC	CASSRLQTSYSDSNEQFF
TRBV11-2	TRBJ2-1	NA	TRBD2	TGTGCCAGCAGCCCGGGACTAGCGGGAGGAGGGAATGAGCAGTTCTTC	CASSPGLAGGGNEQFF
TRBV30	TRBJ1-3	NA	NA	TGTGCCTGGAGTGTGTCTGGGGGCGTTGCAGGAAACACCATATATTTT	CAWSVSGGVAGNTIYF
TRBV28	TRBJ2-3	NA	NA	TGTGCCAGCAGTCCCGGGGGGCGTGAAGATACGCAGTATTTT	CASSPGGREDTQYF
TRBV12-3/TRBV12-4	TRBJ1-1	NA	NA	TGTGCCAGCAGTTTAGCCCGGACAACTGAAGCTTTCTTT	CASSLARTTEAFF
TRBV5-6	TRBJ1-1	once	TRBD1	TGTGCCAGCAGGTTTGGATTGACAGGGGACACTGAAGCTTTCTTT	CASRFGLTGDTEAFF
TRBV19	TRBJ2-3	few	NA	TGTGCCAGTAGTTTTAGCCGCGGCACAGATACGCAGTATTTT	CASSFSRGTDTQYF
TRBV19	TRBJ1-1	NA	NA	TGTGCCAGTAGTATATCGGCAGGGGAGGAAGCTTTCTTT	CASSISAGEEAFF
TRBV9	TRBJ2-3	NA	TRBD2	TGTGCCAGCAGCGGACTAGCGGGACTATACACAGATACGCAGTATTTT	CASSGLAGLYTDTQYF
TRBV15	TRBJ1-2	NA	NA	TGTGCCACCAGCAACCTACTCTATGGCTACACCTTC	CATSNLLYGYTF
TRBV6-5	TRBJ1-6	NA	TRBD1	TGTGCCAGCAACCCCGACAGGGGAAATTCACCCCTCCACTTT	CASNPDRGNSPLHF
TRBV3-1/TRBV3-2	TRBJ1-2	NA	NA	TGTGCCAGCAGCCTCGGGAGGGGTAACTATGGCTACACCTTC	CASSLGRGNYGYTF
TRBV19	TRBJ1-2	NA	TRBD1	TGTGCCAGTAGTCCCCAGGGGGCTACCGATGGCTACACCTTC	CASSPQGATDGYTF
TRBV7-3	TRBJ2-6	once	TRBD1	TGTGCCAGCAGCTACGCCGGGACAGGGGACTCTGGGGCCAACGTCCTGACTTTC	CASSYAGTGDSGANVLTF
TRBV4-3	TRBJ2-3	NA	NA	TGCGCCAGCAGCCTTGAGAGCGGCACAGATACGCAGTATTTT	CASSLESGTDTQYF